This T cell receptor (beta chain) was found in a study of metastatic and nonmetastatic thyroid tumors. About the research overall: From malignant and benign thyroid patients, repertoires in blood and in tumor or nodule tissue were compared.

All patients reached thyroid surgery having received no treatment beforehand. Trimming cost V 4 bases and J 12 bases, with 24 bases left between them. CDR1 is SGHAT, CDR2 FQNNGV, per germline. There are 15 residues in the CDR3. General study results and limits: Versus benign nodules, malignant thyroid tumors reportedly had significantly higher TCR beta diversity, in blood and tumor.

Of note for this clone: The target antigen is unknown.

Authors' processing steps: It was from CDR3 differences across clinicopathological groups that a distant-metastasis classifier for papillary thyroid cancer was built. TCRdb ran MiXCR on the PCR reads. TCRdb, not the original authors, processed these V and J calls. The sample holds fewer than 40,000 clones, roughly 17% seen once. The TCR was taken from a male donor with papillary thyroid cancer or a benign thyroid nodule (not recorded which). Some clones in this sample may be carry-over from other donors' samples. The source material was blood. The rearrangement links TRBV11-2 to TRBJ1-2; TRBD1 might be the D (6 bases). The CDR3 region has the DNA TGTGCCAGCAGCTGGACCGGGGGGGGCGCACCGGGCCACACCTTC. Protein: CASSWTGGGAPGHTF. The full variable domain, its missing parts supplied by reference TRBV11-2 and TRBJ1-2, is EAGVAQSPRYKIIEKRQSVAFWCNPISGHATLYWYQQILGQGPKLLIQFQNNGVVDDSQLPKDRFSAERLKGVDSTLKIQPAKLEDSAVYLCASSWTGGGAPGHTFGSGTRLTVV.